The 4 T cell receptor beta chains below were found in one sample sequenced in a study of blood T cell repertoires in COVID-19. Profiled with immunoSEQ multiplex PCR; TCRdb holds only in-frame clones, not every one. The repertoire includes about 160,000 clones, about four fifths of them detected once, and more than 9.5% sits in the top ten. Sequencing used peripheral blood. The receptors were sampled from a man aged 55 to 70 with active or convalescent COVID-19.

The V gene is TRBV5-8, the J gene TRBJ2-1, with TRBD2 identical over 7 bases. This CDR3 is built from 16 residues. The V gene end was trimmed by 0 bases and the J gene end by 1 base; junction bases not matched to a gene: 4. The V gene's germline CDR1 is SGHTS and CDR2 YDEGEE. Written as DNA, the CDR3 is TGTGCCAGCAGCTTGGGGGGGGGATTTTCCTACAATGAGCAGTTCTTC. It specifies CASSLGGGFSYNEQFF.

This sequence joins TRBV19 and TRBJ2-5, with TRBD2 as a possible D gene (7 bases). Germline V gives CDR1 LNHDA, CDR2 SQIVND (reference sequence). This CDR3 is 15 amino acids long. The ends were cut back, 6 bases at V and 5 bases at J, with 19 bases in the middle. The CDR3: CASSTRGGPVETQYF. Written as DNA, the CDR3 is TGTGCCAGTAGCACCAGGGGAGGGCCGGTTGAGACCCAGTACTTC.

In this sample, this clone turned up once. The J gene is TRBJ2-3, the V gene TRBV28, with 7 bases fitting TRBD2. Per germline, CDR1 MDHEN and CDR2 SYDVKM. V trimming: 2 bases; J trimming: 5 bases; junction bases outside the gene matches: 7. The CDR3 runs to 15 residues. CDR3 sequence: CASSLTLAVRDTQYF. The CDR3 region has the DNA TGTGCCAGCAGTTTAACCCTAGCGGTAAGAGATACGCAGTATTTT.

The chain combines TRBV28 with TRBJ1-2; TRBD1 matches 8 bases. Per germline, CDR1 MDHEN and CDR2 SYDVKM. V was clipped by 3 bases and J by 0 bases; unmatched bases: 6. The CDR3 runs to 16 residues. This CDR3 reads CASSFALDRANYGYTF. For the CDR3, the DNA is TGTGCCAGCAGTTTCGCCCTGGACAGGGCTAACTATGGCTACACCTTC.